A selection of T cell receptor beta chains follows, all from one sample in a study of T cell changes during pregnancy in multiple sclerosis. Produced via immunoSEQ multiplex PCR; TCRdb's table is partial and in-frame only. The table records just under 35,000 clones, about nine tenths of them present only once. Here the sequenced sample was peripheral blood, taken in the second trimester of pregnancy. Every receptor here comes from a female donor in good health, enrolled as a control in a pregnancy study. Both conserved end residues are part of each CDR3. Fields, in order: clone size, J gene, V gene, D gene, CDR3 protein, CDR3 DNA. The D gene is left open where the match is weak. Rows may omit the clone size; those that give it use once, few, many or a size class.

. | TRBJ2-3 | TRBV7-3 | TRBD2 | CASSSGAWGIGGFKQYF | TGTGCCAGCAGCTCTGGAGCGTGGGGAATCGGGGGGTTTAAGCAGTATTTT
. | TRBJ2-2 | TRBV11-3 | TRBD2 | CASSPPPGGRATGELFF | TGTGCCAGCAGCCCCCCTCCGGGCGGGAGAGCAACCGGGGAGCTGTTTTTT
medium-sized | TRBJ1-5 | TRBV19 | . | CASPKPQHF | TGTGCCAGTCCCAAACCCCAGCATTTT
. | TRBJ1-5 | TRBV25-1 | . | CASSAWALNQPQHF | TGTGCCAGCAGCGCCTGGGCTCTCAATCAGCCCCAGCATTTT
. | TRBJ1-5 | TRBV7-9 | TRBD1 | CASSLAGGYQPQHF | TGTGCCAGCAGCTTAGCAGGGGGCTATCAGCCCCAGCATTTT
. | TRBJ2-3 | TRBV4-1 | TRBD2 | CASSQVGGTPDTQYF | TGCGCCAGCAGCCAAGTCGGGGGGACGCCAGATACGCAGTATTTT
. | TRBJ2-3 | TRBV6-1 | TRBD2 | CASTSGGWDTQYF | TGTGCCAGCACTAGCGGGGGCTGGGATACGCAGTATTTT
. | TRBJ1-2 | TRBV10-3 | . | CAISEAQAYGYTF | TGTGCCATCAGTGAGGCACAGGCCTATGGCTACACCTTC
few | TRBJ2-3 | TRBV6-1 | . | CASGRAGDTDTQYF | TGTGCCAGTGGGAGAGCAGGGGACACAGATACGCAGTATTTT
. | TRBJ1-2 | TRBV6-5 | TRBD1 | CASSYAGGGYTF | TGTGCCAGCAGTTACGCAGGGGGAGGCTACACCTTC
. | TRBJ2-5 | TRBV7-2 | . | CASSLVPRGQQETQYF | TGTGCCAGCAGCTTAGTCCCCCGGGGACAACAAGAGACCCAGTACTTC
. | TRBJ2-2 | TRBV7-3 | TRBD2 | CASSSSGSWAGELFF | TGTGCCAGCAGCTCAAGCGGGAGTTGGGCCGGGGAGCTGTTTTTT
. | TRBJ2-3 | TRBV15 | TRBD1 | CATSTPGTGGPLRQYF | TGTGCCACCAGCACCCCCGGGACAGGGGGCCCTTTGAGGCAGTATTTT
once | TRBJ2-7 | TRBV4-3 | . | CASSQELVYEQYF | TGCGCCAGCAGCCAAGAATTAGTCTACGAGCAGTACTTC
. | TRBJ2-3 | TRBV19 | TRBD2 | CASNLAGGLLTDTQYF | TGTGCCAGTAACCTGGCGGGGGGCCTTTTGACAGATACGCAGTATTTT
. | TRBJ1-6 | TRBV4-1 | TRBD1 | CATRDSYNSPLHF | TGCGCCACACGGGACAGCTATAATTCACCCCTCCACTTT
. | TRBJ1-4 | TRBV6-5 | TRBD1 | CASGGQVTNEKLFF | TGTGCCAGCGGGGGACAGGTCACTAATGAAAAACTGTTTTTT
. | TRBJ2-7 | TRBV10-3 | . | CAISQGGYEQYF | TGTGCCATCAGCCAGGGAGGCTACGAGCAGTACTTC
. | TRBJ1-1 | TRBV28 | . | CASSPSPRVTEAFF | TGTGCCAGCAGCCCTTCCCCACGGGTGACTGAAGCTTTCTTT
. | TRBJ2-7 | TRBV5-6 | TRBD1 | CASSGQGYEQYF | TGTGCCAGCAGCGGACAGGGATACGAGCAGTACTTC
. | TRBJ2-2 | TRBV18 | . | CASSPTDTAGPNTGELFF | TGTGCCAGCTCACCGACCGATACTGCGGGGCCGAACACCGGGGAGCTGTTTTTT
. | TRBJ2-7 | TRBV4-3 | . | CASSQGRLSSYEQYF | TGCGCCAGCAGCCAAGGCAGGTTGAGCTCCTACGAGCAGTACTTC
. | TRBJ1-1 | TRBV5-1 | . | CASSSGSMLNTEAFF | TGCGCCAGCAGCTCGGGGAGCATGCTGAACACTGAAGCTTTCTTT
. | TRBJ2-3 | TRBV9 | TRBD2 | CASSRPSGGASTDTQYF | TGTGCCAGCAGCAGACCTAGCGGGGGGGCTAGCACAGATACGCAGTATTTT
. | TRBJ1-2 | TRBV5-5 | . | CASSLDRRNYGYTF | TGTGCCAGCAGCTTGGACAGGCGTAACTATGGCTACACCTTC
. | TRBJ1-2 | TRBV7-2 | TRBD1 | CASSPGGNGYGYTF | TGTGCCAGCAGTCCAGGGGGGAATGGCTATGGCTACACCTTC
. | TRBJ2-1 | TRBV7-9 | TRBD2 | CASSDRLSLAGDGSNEQFF | TGTGCCAGCAGCGACCGCTTAAGTTTAGCGGGAGACGGGAGCAATGAGCAGTTCTTC
. | TRBJ1-4 | TRBV18 | TRBD1 | CASSPRGRDEKLFF | TGTGCCAGCTCACCCAGGGGGCGAGATGAAAAACTGTTTTTT
. | TRBJ2-1 | TRBV11-1 | . | CASSLHRVNEQFF | TGTGCCAGCAGCTTACACAGGGTAAATGAGCAGTTCTTC
. | TRBJ1-1 | TRBV9 | . | CASSVVRERTEAFF | TGTGCCAGCAGCGTAGTGCGGGAGAGAACTGAAGCTTTCTTT
once | TRBJ2-3 | TRBV5-6 | . | CASSAGDTQYF | TGTGCCAGCAGCGCGGGAGATACGCAGTATTTT
. | TRBJ2-3 | TRBV6-5 | . | CASSYSRPDTQYF | TGTGCCAGCAGTTACTCGAGGCCAGATACGCAGTATTTT
. | TRBJ1-5 | TRBV7-9 | . | CASSFHSGYSNQPQHF | TGTGCCAGCAGCTTTCATTCGGGATATAGCAATCAGCCCCAGCATTTT
. | TRBJ2-7 | TRBV2 | TRBD2 | CATTSGGSSYEQYF | TGTGCCACCACTAGCGGGGGAAGCTCCTACGAGCAGTACTTC
. | TRBJ2-5 | TRBV4-3 | TRBD2 | CASSQSPGLVETQYF | TGCGCCAGCAGCCAATCGCCGGGACTAGTCGAGACCCAGTACTTC
few | TRBJ1-6 | TRBV6-6 | TRBD1 | CASSAQGYSPLHF | TGTGCCAGCAGCGCACAGGGGTATTCACCCCTCCACTTT
once | TRBJ2-6 | TRBV6-5 | . | CATQTRGSGANVLTF | TGTGCCACGCAGACTCGGGGCTCTGGGGCCAACGTCCTGACTTTC
. | TRBJ1-2 | TRBV25-1 | . | CASSTPNYGYTF | TGTGCCAGCAGCACACCGAACTATGGCTACACCTTC
few | TRBJ2-5 | TRBV6-1 | TRBD2 | CASSPTSGGAETQYF | TGTGCCAGCAGTCCGACTAGCGGGGGGGCCGAGACCCAGTACTTC
. | TRBJ1-2 | TRBV5-6 | . | CASSFTMAGGYGYTF | TGTGCCAGCAGCTTTACCATGGCCGGGGGTTACGGCTACACCTTC
. | TRBJ2-1 | TRBV6-1 | TRBD2 | CASRLIGTSRNEQFF | TGTGCCAGCAGGCTCATTGGGACTAGTCGGAATGAGCAGTTCTTC
. | TRBJ1-4 | TRBV5-1 | . | CASSAEDEKLFF | TGCGCCAGCAGCGCGGAAGATGAAAAACTGTTTTTT
. | TRBJ2-1 | TRBV6-6 | . | CASSPTGLYNEQFF | TGTGCCAGCAGCCCGACAGGATTATACAATGAGCAGTTCTTC
. | TRBJ2-3 | TRBV6-5 | TRBD1 | CASSSDDRGRKGQYF | TGTGCCAGCAGTTCCGACGACAGGGGGCGTAAAGGGCAGTATTTT
. | TRBJ2-3 | TRBV19 | . | CASSFLSTGDTQYF | TGTGCCAGTAGTTTCCTCTCTACGGGGGATACGCAGTATTTT
. | TRBJ2-1 | TRBV7-2 | TRBD2 | CASSLAGAGASSYNEQFF | TGTGCCAGCAGCTTAGCGGGAGCGGGGGCGAGCTCCTACAATGAGCAGTTCTTC
. | TRBJ1-6 | TRBV5-1 | TRBD1 | CASMGQGNNSPLHF | TGCGCCAGCATGGGACAGGGTAATAATTCACCCCTCCACTTT
. | TRBJ2-7 | TRBV12-5 | TRBD2 | CASGLQLAPREQYF | TGTGCTAGTGGTTTGCAACTAGCGCCCCGGGAGCAGTACTTC